Sequencing of this T cell receptor beta chain was carried out in a study of Graves' ophthalmopathy and Graves' hyperthyroidism. Researchers classed hyperthyroidism as stable given no ophthalmopathy within 18 months of follow-up. Aged 18 to 65, hyperthyroidism patients had new diagnoses of under 2 months' duration. Clinical symptoms, serum thyroxine, TRAb, thyroid ultrasound and orbital computed tomography formed the basis of diagnosis. This clonotype appeared many times. Its specificity is not known. Amplification from RNA transcripts yielded the TCR beta CDR3 regions. The library came from an HTBI-primed first-round RT-PCR and a second-round multiplex PCR. TCRdb fed the multiplex PCR reads into MiXCR, producing one record per CDR3 protein. In the table there are hundreds of thousands of distinct CDR3 sequences, 20% to 25% of which are singletons. V lost 5 bases and J 4 bases, leaving 11 bases between the germline ends. Germline V gene lookup returns CDR1 MNHNS and CDR2 SASEGT. This CDR3 contains 13 residues.

Overall study results and limits: Most thyroid clonotypes expanded beyond 0.001 frequency were also found in blood.

Sequenced: peripheral blood. The receptor comes from a woman aged 18 to 35 with stable Graves' hyperthyroidism. The chain links TRBV6-1 to TRBJ1-2; TRBD1 might be the D (6 bases). The CDR3 region has the DNA TGTGCCAGCAGTAAAACAGGGCTCTATGGCTACACCTTC. It is translated as CASSKTGLYGYTF.